This T cell receptor beta chain is drawn from a study of T cell responses to AZD1222 COVID-19 vaccine. About the research overall: Second-dose groups at about 4 or about 12 weeks were pooled. Regarding the study as a whole: There were mostly white British donors and more females than males, and clonal diversity was possibly underestimated. The study reported that nearly half of spike-specific TCRs target unmutated variant regions. None of the repertoires were sampled until the peak T cell response had passed.

In this sample, this clone turned up a few times. The target antigen is unknown. This CDR3 region has 14 residues. Germline CDR1 MDHEN, CDR2 SYDVKM. The V and J ends lost 8 bases and 4 bases respectively, with 12 bases between them. Clones were sequenced by immunoSEQ multiplex PCR, and TCRdb holds only the in-frame ones, with some missing. The table shows about 130,000 clones, with approximately 84% occurring only once. The starting material was peripheral blood, obtained on day 0 of AZD1222 vaccination. The TCR was taken from an adult in good health. J is TRBJ1-6 and V is TRBV28; no reliable D call. CDR3 nucleotides: TGTGCCAGCTACCCCCGATCTTATAATTCACCCCTCCACTTT. It specifies CASYPRSYNSPLHF. The full variable domain, with the rest looked up from reference TRBV28 and TRBJ1-6, is DVKVTQSSRYLVKRTGEKVFLECVQDMDHENMFWYRQDPGLGLRLIYFSYDVKMKEKGDIPEGYSVSREKKERFSLILESASTNQTSMYLCASYPRSYNSPLHFGNGTRLTVT.